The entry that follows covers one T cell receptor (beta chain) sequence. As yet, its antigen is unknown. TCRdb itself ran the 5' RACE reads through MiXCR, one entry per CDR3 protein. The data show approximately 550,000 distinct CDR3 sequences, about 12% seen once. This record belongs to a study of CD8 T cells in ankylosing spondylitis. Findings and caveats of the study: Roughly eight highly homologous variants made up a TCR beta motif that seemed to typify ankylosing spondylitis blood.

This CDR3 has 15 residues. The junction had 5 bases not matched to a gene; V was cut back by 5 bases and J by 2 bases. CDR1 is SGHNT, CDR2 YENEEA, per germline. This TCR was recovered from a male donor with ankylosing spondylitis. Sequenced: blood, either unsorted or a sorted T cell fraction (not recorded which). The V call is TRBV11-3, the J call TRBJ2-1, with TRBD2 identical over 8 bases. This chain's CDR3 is CASSHSAGAYNEQFF. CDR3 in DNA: TGTGCCAGCAGCCACTCAGCGGGAGCCTACAATGAGCAGTTCTTC.